The T cell receptor beta chain described here comes from a study of blood T cell repertoires in COVID-19. Turning to the study itself: From the United States, Italy and Spain came samples of acute and convalescent COVID-19. The cDNA or gDNA used as material had been derived from T cells, B-cell-depleted T cells, or PBMCs.

In the authors' methods: For nucleated cells, counts were estimated from reference gene primer amplification. Clones were sequenced by immunoSEQ multiplex PCR, and TCRdb holds only the in-frame ones, with some missing. V and J calls and clone size are those listed in that table; D and trimming were worked out from the DNA. The sample lists fewer than 85,000 clones, roughly four fifths occurring once. This CDR3 is 12 amino acids long. Germline V gene sequence: CDR1 LGHDT, CDR2 YNNKEL (reference sequence). Trimming took 2 bases from V and 11 from J, leaving 12 bases between them. This chain connects TRBV3-1 (or the pseudogene TRBV3-2) to TRBJ1-1; TRBD1 is a possible D gene (6 bases). Material for sequencing was peripheral blood. The source is a human donor in a cohort sampled during active COVID-19. CDR3 loop: CASSQFDRSAFF. CDR3 DNA sequence: TGTGCCAGCAGCCAATTCGACAGGTCGGCTTTCTTT.